The rows below give T cell receptor beta chains drawn from one sample of a study of T cell repertoires in cytomegalovirus infection. Antigen specificity for these receptors is unknown. TCRdb used MiXCR to reprocess the reads, holding one entry per CDR3 protein. The top ten hold about 20% of the sample, which has about 700,000 distinct CDR3 sequences, approximately 33% seen once. This specimen consisted of cultured PBMCs, obtained from culture after CMV antigen stimulation. These receptors were taken from a human donor in good health (CMV status not recorded). Some clones in this sample may be carry-over from other donors' samples. CDR3s include the opening cysteine and the closing phenylalanine or tryptophan. The D gene is left open where the match is weak.

CDR3 protein,J gene,D gene,V gene
CASSLAGTPGYQPQHF,TRBJ1-5,.,TRBV12-3/TRBV12-4
CASLSQGQGTDTQYF,TRBJ2-3,TRBD1,TRBV18
CASSSQRSPGARAQYF,TRBJ2-5,.,TRBV7-6
CASSLEAGAYQPQHF,TRBJ1-5,.,TRBV7-2
CASSGAARGYTF,TRBJ1-2,.,TRBV6-6
CSARGTSGGTYNEQFF,TRBJ2-1,TRBD2,TRBV20-1
CASVDRVGELFF,TRBJ2-2,TRBD1,TRBV6-5
CASSQDPGNQPQHF,TRBJ1-5,.,TRBV4-1
CASSYRGGSYGYTF,TRBJ1-2,TRBD1,TRBV5-4
CASSSWPLDYGYTF,TRBJ1-2,.,TRBV12-3/TRBV12-4
CASNFGGTETQYF,TRBJ2-5,.,TRBV12-3/TRBV12-4
CASILSGNSYNEQFF,TRBJ2-1,TRBD2,TRBV6-1
CASSLVVSSNYGYTF,TRBJ1-2,.,TRBV7-2
CGWRQETQYF,TRBJ2-5,.,TRBV7-6
CASSLQAGVADTQYF,TRBJ2-3,TRBD2,TRBV12-3/TRBV12-4